The entry that follows covers one T cell receptor beta chain sequence. Its antigen is currently unknown. The data derive from a study of cytomegalovirus exposure and HLA in healthy donors. Study findings and constraints: Cytomegalovirus-associated status was assigned to some 180 TCR beta chains. An observed cluster of highly shared sequence variants was recorded as a likely sequencing artifact.

The PCR contained 60 Vbeta and 13 Jbeta primers. Clones were sequenced by immunoSEQ multiplex PCR, and TCRdb holds only the in-frame ones, with some missing. The sample lists about 160,000 clones, 65% to 80% seen once, with almost 3% in the top ten. This clonotype was obtained from a woman aged 50 to 65 in good health and CMV-seropositive. Sequenced sample: PBMCs.

CDR3 loop: CASSWTSGVPEQYF. CDR3 DNA sequence: TGTGCCAGCAGTTGGACTAGCGGGGTGCCGGAGCAGTACTTC. This chain uses TRBV6-1 with TRBJ2-7; 12 nucleotides align to TRBD2. The V and J ends lost 5 bases and 7 bases, in that order; junction bases with no gene match: 6. The CDR3 sequence is 14 residues long. Germline CDR1 MNHNS, CDR2 SASEGT.